Detailed here is one TCR beta chain. What it binds is not known. This sample was taken from a study of human T cells and chemical hapten exposure. Study-wide context: Patches with 0.01% DPC went on the upper back, and the tests were read at 6 days. Overall study results and limits: TCRs exceeding a frequency of 1 in 1000 stayed unchanged under DPC sensitization. Large CDR3 similarity clusters arose significantly more often from expanded TCRs than from controls.

Time point meaning: patch test 1, 2 weeks after DPC sensitization. Treatment of the sample: therapeutic diphenylcyclopropenone sensitization with weekly scalp DPC. TCRdb independently ran MiXCR on the RACE reads; one entry per CDR3 protein. The sample yields about 380,000 distinct CDR3 sequences, around 4.8% seen once. CDR3 size: 14 residues. Germline lookup yields CDR1 SGHRS and CDR2 YFSETQ. Between the trimmed V and J ends, which lost 1 base and 7 bases, there was a span of 14 bases. This specimen consisted of whole blood, obtained in connection with sensitization to the hapten diphenylcyclopropenone (DPC). The sequence was collected from a woman in her fifties or sixties with alopecia areata. Some clones in this sample may be carry-over from other donors' samples. The V gene is TRBV5-1, the J gene TRBJ1-1, with D perhaps matching TRBD1 (5 bases). The CDR3 DNA reads TGCGCCAGCAGCTTGAACGGGGCCCGGAATGAAGCTTTCTTT. This codes for CASSLNGARNEAFF.